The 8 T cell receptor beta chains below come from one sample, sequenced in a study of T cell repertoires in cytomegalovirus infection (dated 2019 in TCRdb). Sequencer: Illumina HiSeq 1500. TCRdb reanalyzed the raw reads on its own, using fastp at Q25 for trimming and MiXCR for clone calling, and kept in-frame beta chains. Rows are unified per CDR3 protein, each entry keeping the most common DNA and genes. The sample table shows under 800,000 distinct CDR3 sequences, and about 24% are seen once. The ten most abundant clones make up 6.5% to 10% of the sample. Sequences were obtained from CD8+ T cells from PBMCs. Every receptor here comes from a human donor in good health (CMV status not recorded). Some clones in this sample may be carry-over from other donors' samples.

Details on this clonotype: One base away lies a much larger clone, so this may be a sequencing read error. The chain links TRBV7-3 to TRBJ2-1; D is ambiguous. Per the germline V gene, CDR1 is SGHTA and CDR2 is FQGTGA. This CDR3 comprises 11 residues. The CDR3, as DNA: TGTGTCAGCAGAAACTCGACGGAGCAGTTCTTC. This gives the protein CVSRNSTEQFF.

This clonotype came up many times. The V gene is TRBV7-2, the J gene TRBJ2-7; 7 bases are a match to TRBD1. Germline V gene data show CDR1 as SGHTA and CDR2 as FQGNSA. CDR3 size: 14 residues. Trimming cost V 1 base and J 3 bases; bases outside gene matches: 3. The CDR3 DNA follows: TGTGCCAGCAGCTTAGGGGGACAGAACTACGAGCAGTACGTC. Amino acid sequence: CASSLGGQNYEQYV.

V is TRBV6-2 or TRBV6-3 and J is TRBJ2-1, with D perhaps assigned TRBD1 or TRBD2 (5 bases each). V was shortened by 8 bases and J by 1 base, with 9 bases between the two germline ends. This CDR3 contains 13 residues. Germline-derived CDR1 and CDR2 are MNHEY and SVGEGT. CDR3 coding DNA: TGTGCCAGCGTGGGGGAATCCTACAATGAGCAGTTCTTC. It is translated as CASVGESYNEQFF.

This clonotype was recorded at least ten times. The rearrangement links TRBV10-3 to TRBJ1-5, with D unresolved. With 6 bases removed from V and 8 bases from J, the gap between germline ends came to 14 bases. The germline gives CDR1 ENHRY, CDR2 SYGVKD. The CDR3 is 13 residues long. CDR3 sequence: CAIRGDEIEPQHF. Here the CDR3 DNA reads TGTGCCATCAGAGGAGACGAGATTGAGCCCCAGCATTTT.

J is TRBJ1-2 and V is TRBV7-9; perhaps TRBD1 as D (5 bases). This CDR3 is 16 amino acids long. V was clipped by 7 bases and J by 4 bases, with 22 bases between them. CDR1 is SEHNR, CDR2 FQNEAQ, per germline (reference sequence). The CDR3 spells CASNQRTRGGIYGYTF. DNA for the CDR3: TGTGCCAGCAACCAACGGACCCGTGGGGGGATCTATGGCTACACCTTC. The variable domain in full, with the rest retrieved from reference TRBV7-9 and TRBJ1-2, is DTGVSQNPRHKITKRGQNVTFRCDPISEHNRLYWYRQTLGQGPEFLTYFQNEAQLEKSRLLSDRFSAERPKGSFSTLEIQRTEQGDSAMYLCASNQRTRGGIYGYTFGSGTRLTVV.

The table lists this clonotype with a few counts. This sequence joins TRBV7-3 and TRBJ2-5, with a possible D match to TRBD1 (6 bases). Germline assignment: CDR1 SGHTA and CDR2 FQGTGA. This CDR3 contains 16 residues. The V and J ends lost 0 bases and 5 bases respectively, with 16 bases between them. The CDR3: CASSLTPGQLYETQYF. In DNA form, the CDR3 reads TGTGCCAGCAGCTTAACACCAGGACAGCTTTATGAGACCCAGTACTTC.

The CDR3 loop reads CAISDAGTGNYGYTF. For the CDR3, the DNA is TGTGCCATCAGTGATGCCGGGACAGGGAACTATGGCTACACCTTC. J is TRBJ1-2 and V is TRBV10-3; TRBD1 agrees at 9 bases. The ends lost 3 bases at V and 2 bases at J; junction bases unmatched: 4. The CDR3 is 15 amino acids. The germline V gene has CDR1 ENHRY and CDR2 SYGVKD.

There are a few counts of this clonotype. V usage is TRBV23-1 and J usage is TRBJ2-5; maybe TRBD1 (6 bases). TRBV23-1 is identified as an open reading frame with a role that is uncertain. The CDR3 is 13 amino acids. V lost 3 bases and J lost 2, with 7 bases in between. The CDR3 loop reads CASSHDRQETQYF. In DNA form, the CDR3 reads TGCGCCAGCAGTCATGACAGGCAAGAGACCCAGTACTTC.